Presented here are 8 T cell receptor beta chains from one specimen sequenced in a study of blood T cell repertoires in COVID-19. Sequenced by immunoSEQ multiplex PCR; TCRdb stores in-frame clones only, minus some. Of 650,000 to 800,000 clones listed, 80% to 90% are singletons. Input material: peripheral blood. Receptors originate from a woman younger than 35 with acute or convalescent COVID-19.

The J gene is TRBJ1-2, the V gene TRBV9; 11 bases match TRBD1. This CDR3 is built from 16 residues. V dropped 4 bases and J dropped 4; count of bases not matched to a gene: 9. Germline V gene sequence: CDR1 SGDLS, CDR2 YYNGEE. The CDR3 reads CASSIPGTGGTYGYTF. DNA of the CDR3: TGTGCCAGCAGCATCCCTGGGACAGGGGGAACCTATGGCTACACCTTC.

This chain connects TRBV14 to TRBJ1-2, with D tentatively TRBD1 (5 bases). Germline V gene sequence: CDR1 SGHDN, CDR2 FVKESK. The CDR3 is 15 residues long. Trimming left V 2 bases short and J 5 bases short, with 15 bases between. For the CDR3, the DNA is TGTGCCAGCAGCCAACGGGGGGGGTTAGGTTATGGCTACACCTTC. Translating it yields CASSQRGGLGYGYTF.

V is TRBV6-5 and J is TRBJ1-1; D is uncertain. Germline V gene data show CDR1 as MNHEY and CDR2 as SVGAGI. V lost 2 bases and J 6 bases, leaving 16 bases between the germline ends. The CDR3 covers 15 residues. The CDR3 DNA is TGTGCCAGCAGTTACGAGAGGCCTCCCGGTGCTGAAGCTTTCTTT. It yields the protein CASSYERPPGAEAFF.

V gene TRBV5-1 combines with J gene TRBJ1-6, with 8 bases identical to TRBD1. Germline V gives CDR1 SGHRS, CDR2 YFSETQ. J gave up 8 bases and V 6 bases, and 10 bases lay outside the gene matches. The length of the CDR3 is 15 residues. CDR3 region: CASTPGGGGHSPLHF. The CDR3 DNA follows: TGCGCCAGCACCCCAGGGGGCGGCGGGCATTCACCCCTCCACTTT.

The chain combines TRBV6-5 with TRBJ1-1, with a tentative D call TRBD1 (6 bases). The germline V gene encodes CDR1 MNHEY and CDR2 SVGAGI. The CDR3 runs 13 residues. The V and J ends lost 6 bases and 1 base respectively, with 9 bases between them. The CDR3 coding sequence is TGTGCCAGCAGCCAGGGGAAGAACACTGAAGCTTTCTTT. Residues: CASSQGKNTEAFF.

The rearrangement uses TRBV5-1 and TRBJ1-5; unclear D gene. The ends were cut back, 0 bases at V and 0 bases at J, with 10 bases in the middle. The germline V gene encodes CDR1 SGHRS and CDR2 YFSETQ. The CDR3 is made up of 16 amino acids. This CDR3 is CASSLDEGSSNQPQHF. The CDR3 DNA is TGCGCCAGCAGCTTGGATGAGGGAAGTAGCAATCAGCCCCAGCATTTT.

CDR3 amino acids: CASSKGLPRSGQPQHF. In nucleotides, the CDR3 is TGTGCCAGCAGCAAAGGACTCCCCCGCTCGGGGCAGCCCCAGCATTTT. This chain connects TRBV21-1 to TRBJ1-5. TRBV21-1 is recorded as a pseudogene. CDR3 length: 16 amino acids.

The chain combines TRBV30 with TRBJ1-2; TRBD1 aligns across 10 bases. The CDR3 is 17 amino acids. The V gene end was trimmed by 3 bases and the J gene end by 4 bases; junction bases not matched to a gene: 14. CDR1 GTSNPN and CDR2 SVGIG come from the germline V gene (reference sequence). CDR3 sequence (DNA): TGTGCCTGGAGGCGGACAGGGGGTCGCATAATTACCTATGGCTACACCTTC. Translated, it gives CAWRRTGGRIITYGYTF.